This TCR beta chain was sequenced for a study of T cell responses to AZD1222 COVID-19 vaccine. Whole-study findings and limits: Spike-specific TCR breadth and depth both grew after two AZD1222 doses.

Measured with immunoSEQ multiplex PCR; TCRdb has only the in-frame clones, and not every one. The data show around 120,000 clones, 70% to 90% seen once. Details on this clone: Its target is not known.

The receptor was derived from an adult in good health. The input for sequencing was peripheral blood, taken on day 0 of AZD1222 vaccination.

This CDR3 reads CASSTGTGYQPQHF. The CDR3 DNA reads as TGCGCCAGCAGCACCGGGACGGGTTATCAGCCCCAGCATTTT. This sequence joins TRBV5-1 and TRBJ1-5; D is possibly TRBD1 (5 bases). Trimming removed 4 bases at V and 5 bases at J, with 13 bases between. The CDR3 loop spans 14 amino acids. Germline assignment: CDR1 SGHRS and CDR2 YFSETQ.